This is a list of T cell receptor beta chains from one sample in a study of response to subunit inactivated influenza vaccine. In TCRdb, the RT-PCR reads were re-called with MiXCR into one record per CDR3 protein. The table has around 850,000 distinct CDR3 sequences, roughly 20% seen once. The sample consisted of PBMCs from blood, taken 5 days after vaccination. The receptors shown here come from a man aged 50-59 years who received an inactivated influenza vaccine. CDR3s include the opening cysteine and the closing phenylalanine or tryptophan. Each record gives: J gene, clone size, V gene, D gene, CDR3 DNA, CDR3 protein. The D gene is left open where the match is weak. The size field is filled for only some rows; it gives once, few, many or a size class.

J: TRBJ2-2; size: .; V: TRBV7-3; D: .; DNA: TGTGCCAGCACCCTGGGGCAGGCCGGGGAGCTGTTTTTT; CDR3: CASTLGQAGELFF
J: TRBJ2-1; size: few; V: TRBV6-5; D: .; DNA: TGTGCCAGCAGTTCCGACAGGCGGGGTGAGCAGTTCTTC; CDR3: CASSSDRRGEQFF
J: TRBJ1-6; size: few; V: TRBV12-3/TRBV12-4; D: .; DNA: TGTGCCAGCAGGTCGACAGGACTTCAGGGATCACCCCTCCACTTT; CDR3: CASRSTGLQGSPLHF
J: TRBJ2-2; size: .; V: TRBV4-3; D: TRBD1; DNA: TGCGCCAGCAGCCATAGACAGGGTTTAACCGGGGAGCTGTTTTTT; CDR3: CASSHRQGLTGELFF
J: TRBJ2-5; size: many; V: TRBV5-5; D: .; DNA: TGTGCCAGCAGCTTGGGAGCGGCAGGTCAAGAGACCCAGTACTTC; CDR3: CASSLGAAGQETQYF
J: TRBJ1-2; size: few; V: TRBV7-9; D: .; DNA: TGTGCCAGCAGCTACAGGATCTATGGCTACACCTTC; CDR3: CASSYRIYGYTF
J: TRBJ1-6; size: few; V: TRBV6-5; D: .; DNA: TGTGCCAGCAGTTACTCGTACGGGGCCCTCCTCCACTTT; CDR3: CASSYSYGALLHF
J: TRBJ2-7; size: few; V: TRBV29-1; D: TRBD2; DNA: TGCAGCGCCCTCTTAGTGGGCGGGGGGACCTACGAGCAGTACTTC; CDR3: CSALLVGGGTYEQYF
J: TRBJ2-7; size: .; V: TRBV10-3; D: TRBD1; DNA: TGTGCCACCTCTTCGGACAGGGGAGGCTTCTACTTC; CDR3: CATSSDRGGFYF
J: TRBJ2-5; size: few; V: TRBV20-1; D: .; DNA: TGCAGTGCTAGAGATATAACGGCAAGAGGGGCCTACTTC; CDR3: CSARDITARGAYF
J: TRBJ1-2; size: .; V: TRBV27; D: .; DNA: TGTGCCAGCAGTTTAAAGGGGAAGGACTATGGCTACACCTTC; CDR3: CASSLKGKDYGYTF
J: TRBJ2-5; size: few; V: TRBV4-1; D: .; DNA: TGCGCCAGCAGCCAAGGACCGGGGGAGACCCAGTACTTC; CDR3: CASSQGPGETQYF
J: TRBJ2-3; size: .; V: TRBV29-1; D: TRBD2; DNA: TGCAGCGTTGTCCGGCTAGCGGGAGGGGTGTCGACAGATACGCAGTATTTT; CDR3: CSVVRLAGGVSTDTQYF
J: TRBJ2-3; size: .; V: TRBV23-1; D: .; DNA: TGCGCCAGCAGTCAATCGAGGGGAAAGCGCACAGATACGCAGTATTTT; CDR3: CASSQSRGKRTDTQYF
J: TRBJ1-2; size: few; V: TRBV13; D: TRBD1; DNA: TGTGCCAGCAGCACGGGACAGTCCCTCTATGGCTACACCTTC; CDR3: CASSTGQSLYGYTF
J: TRBJ1-2; size: many; V: TRBV3-1; D: TRBD1; DNA: TGTGCCAGCAGCCCCACCAGGGGGGTGAACTATGGCTACACCTTC; CDR3: CASSPTRGVNYGYTF
J: TRBJ2-7; size: .; V: TRBV10-3; D: TRBD1; DNA: TGTGCCATCAGTACAATGACAGGGGGCGAGCAGTACTTC; CDR3: CAISTMTGGEQYF
J: TRBJ1-3; size: few; V: TRBV7-8; D: .; DNA: TGTGCCAGCAGCTTACTAGAGGGAAACACCATATATTTT; CDR3: CASSLLEGNTIYF
J: TRBJ1-4; size: few; V: TRBV6-5; D: .; DNA: TGTGCCAGCAGTTACGGGGAAAAACTGTTTTTT; CDR3: CASSYGEKLFF
J: TRBJ2-7; size: .; V: TRBV3-1; D: .; DNA: TGTGCCAGCAGCCTGGAAGGGGTTGCCTACGAGCAGTACTTC; CDR3: CASSLEGVAYEQYF
J: TRBJ2-2; size: .; V: TRBV3-1; D: TRBD1; DNA: TGTGCCAGCAGCTACGTACCCCCGGGACAGGGACCCGGGGAGCTGTTTTTT; CDR3: CASSYVPPGQGPGELFF
J: TRBJ2-3; size: .; V: TRBV28; D: TRBD2; DNA: TGTGCCAATAGCGGGGGGGATAGCACAGATACGCAGTATTTT; CDR3: CANSGGDSTDTQYF
J: TRBJ2-1; size: .; V: TRBV7-3; D: .; DNA: TGTGCCAGCAGCTTAATTTCGCAGAACAATGAGCAGTTCTTC; CDR3: CASSLISQNNEQFF
J: TRBJ1-1; size: .; V: TRBV12-3/TRBV12-4; D: TRBD1; DNA: TGTGCCAGCAGCCACGCCGGGCAGGGGGGCACTGAAGCTTTCTTT; CDR3: CASSHAGQGGTEAFF
J: TRBJ2-3; size: .; V: TRBV6-2/TRBV6-3; D: TRBD2; DNA: TGTGCCAGCAGTTACATTGCGGGAGTGGCAGATACGCAGTATTTT; CDR3: CASSYIAGVADTQYF
J: TRBJ2-3; size: .; V: TRBV10-3; D: .; DNA: TGTGCCATCAGTGAGTCGATGTCCGGGGAAGAAGTCACTGATACGCAGTATTTT; CDR3: CAISESMSGEEVTDTQYF
J: TRBJ2-7; size: few; V: TRBV7-9; D: .; DNA: TGTGCCAGCAGCCTAGAGGGGGGACTGGGGTACGAGCAGTACTTC; CDR3: CASSLEGGLGYEQYF
J: TRBJ2-2; size: .; V: TRBV24-1; D: .; DNA: TGTGCCACCAGTGATTTGGGTGGGTTCTACACCGGGGAGCTGTTTTTT; CDR3: CATSDLGGFYTGELFF